The clone carrying this TCR beta chain was found many times. The antigen is undetermined. This record comes from a study of T cells after yellow fever vaccination. Study context: The fractions with low cell numbers were processed using SMART-Seq v4 Ultra Low Input.

Production of TCR cDNA was by 5'RACE template switching, which also added a universal primer site and UMIs. TCRdb passed the 5' RACE reads through MiXCR, listing each CDR3 protein once. The sample consists of tens of thousands of distinct CDR3 sequences, roughly 7.5% of them appearing once. Notes on the study in general: Abundant clonotypes from the bulk population could have been carried over as contaminants into FACS-sorted repertoires. Reappearance after the booster was seen for most primary-vaccination clones, at 95% to 97% CD4 and 80% to 90% CD8.

The specimen was CD8+ T cells sorted from PBMCs, collected around 15 days after the first yellow fever vaccination. The sequence derives from a young man who received the YFV17D yellow fever vaccine.

This CDR3 is CSVDGSGNTIYF. The CDR3 DNA reads as TGCAGCGTTGACGGGTCTGGAAACACCATATATTTT. The chain employs TRBV29-1 and TRBJ1-3, with D hard to call. The CDR3 runs to 12 residues. Germline loops: CDR1 SQVTM, CDR2 ANQGSEA. V was clipped by 3 bases and J by 1 base, with 4 bases between them.